Shown below are 15 T cell receptor beta chains from a single sample sequenced in a study of high-grade serous ovarian cancer treatment subgroups. Tumor samples were taken before definitive surgery or chemotherapy. Produced via immunoSEQ multiplex PCR; TCRdb's table is partial and in-frame only. Of 35,000 to 45,000 clones listed, roughly 83% are singletons. The specimen sequenced was tumor tissue. These receptors were obtained from a human donor with high-grade serous ovarian cancer.

The genes are TRBV4-1 and TRBJ2-1; D unresolved. Trimming cost V 1 base and J 6 bases, with 16 bases left between them. The CDR3 spans 16 residues. Germline values: CDR1 MGHRA, CDR2 YSYEKL. CDR3 coding DNA: TGCGCCAGCAGCCAAGGGGGTTCGAGGCAGGTCAATGAGCAGTTCTTC. As protein: CASSQGGSRQVNEQFF.

The rearrangement joins TRBV5-4 to TRBJ2-3; 13 nucleotides align to TRBD2. Germline V gene data show CDR1 as SGHNT and CDR2 as YYREEE (reference sequence). The CDR3 spans 16 residues. Trimming took 3 bases from V and 6 from J; bases not matched to a gene: 7. The CDR3 loop is CASSSGLAGALDTQYF. The DNA for the CDR3 is TGTGCCAGCAGCTCTGGACTAGCGGGAGCGTTGGATACGCAGTATTTT. Looking up the rest from reference TRBV5-4 and TRBJ2-3 gives the full variable domain: ETGVTQSPTHLIKTRGQQVTLRCSSQSGHNTVSWYQQALGQGPQFIFQYYREEENGRGNFPPRFSGLQFPNYSSELNVNALELDDSALYLCASSSGLAGALDTQYFGPGTRLTVL.

The chain is built from TRBV7-2 and TRBJ2-1; 9 bases map to TRBD2. The length of the CDR3 is 16 residues. Germline assignment: CDR1 SGHTA and CDR2 FQGNSA. With 5 bases clipped from V and 4 bases from J, the junction kept 9 bases outside the gene matches. The CDR3 loop is CASSDIAGGLYNEQFF. The CDR3 DNA reads TGTGCCAGCAGCGATATTGCGGGAGGGTTGTACAATGAGCAGTTCTTC.

The genes are TRBV5-1 and TRBJ2-1; D might be TRBD2 (5 bases). Germline V gene lookup returns CDR1 SGHRS and CDR2 YFSETQ. This CDR3 spans 13 amino acids. Trimming took 4 bases from V and 8 from J, leaving 13 bases between them. The CDR3 coding sequence is TGCGCCAGCAGCCTTTCCGGGAAAGATGAGCAGTTCTTC. This codes for CASSLSGKDEQFF.

The chain employs TRBV28 and TRBJ2-7; tentatively, D is TRBD2 (5 bases). CDR1 and CDR2 from the germline V gene are MDHEN and SYDVKM. V lost 7 bases and J 11 bases, leaving 12 bases between the germline ends. This CDR3 region has 10 residues. Here the CDR3 reads CASNSGKKYF. CDR3 in DNA: TGTGCCAGCAACTCGGGGAAAAAGTACTTC. Drawing the rest from reference TRBV28 and TRBJ2-7, the complete variable domain is DVKVTQSSRYLVKRTGEKVFLECVQDMDHENMFWYRQDPGLGLRLIYFSYDVKMKEKGDIPEGYSVSREKKERFSLILESASTNQTSMYLCASNSGKKYFGPGTRLTVT.

Here the CDR3 reads CASSRTLGGGEKLFF. The CDR3 DNA follows: TGTGCCAGCAGCCGAACTCTTGGGGGTGGGGAAAAACTGTTTTTT. V and J are TRBV28 and TRBJ1-4; TRBD1 might be the D (5 bases). Germline lookup yields CDR1 MDHEN and CDR2 SYDVKM. This CDR3 is built from 15 residues. With 6 bases removed from V and 8 bases from J, the gap between germline ends came to 19 bases.

The gene calls are TRBV6-6 and TRBJ2-1; D is perhaps TRBD2 (6 bases). V gave up 6 bases and J gave up 8 bases, with 20 bases separating them. Germline CDR1 and CDR2: MNHNY and SVGAGI (reference sequence). This CDR3 is built from 15 residues. The CDR3 sequence is CASRKAGCVWDEQFF. In DNA form, the CDR3 reads TGTGCCAGCAGAAAAGCGGGCTGTGTCTGGGATGAGCAGTTCTTC.

V is TRBV28 and J is TRBJ1-3, with D hard to call. V lost 4 bases and J 6 bases, leaving 16 bases between the germline ends. Germline lookup yields CDR1 MDHEN and CDR2 SYDVKM. The CDR3 spans 15 residues. This CDR3 reads CASSYRGSQLNTIYF. The CDR3 nucleotides are TGTGCCAGCAGTTACCGAGGGAGTCAGTTAAACACCATATATTTT.

The rearrangement joins TRBV11-3 to TRBJ2-7; D gene uncertain. This CDR3 has 13 amino acids. CDR1 and CDR2 from the germline V gene are SGHNT and YENEEA. Deletions cut 5 bases from V and 7 bases from J, with 15 bases between. CDR3 in amino acids: CASSPDLVGEQYF. CDR3 coding DNA: TGTGCCAGCAGCCCGGACCTGGTTGGTGAGCAGTACTTC.

In this sample, this clone turned up once. V and J are TRBV5-6 and TRBJ2-5; D is ambiguous. CDR1 and CDR2 (germline): SGHDT, YYEEEE. The CDR3 has 18 amino acids. Trimming shortened V by 0 bases and J by 5 bases, and 23 bases separated the two germline ends. The CDR3 nucleotides read TGTGCCAGCAGCTTGGCGTACCAGCGCTACCGACCTGGTGAGACCCAGTACTTC. This translates into CASSLAYQRYRPGETQYF.

This chain links TRBV5-1 with TRBJ2-3; D gene uncertain. Trimming cost V 0 bases and J 0 bases, with 14 bases left between them. From germline, CDR1 is SGHRS and CDR2 YFSETQ. The length of the CDR3 is 17 residues. CDR3 nucleotide sequence: TGCGCCAGCAGCTTGGGGCTTGGCGGTGCTAGCACAGATACGCAGTATTTT. This translates into CASSLGLGGASTDTQYF.

The chain recombines TRBV19 with TRBJ1-2, with a tentative D call TRBD1 (6 bases). This CDR3 spans 14 amino acids. V was clipped by 7 bases and J by 8 bases, with 20 bases between them. In germline, CDR1 is LNHDA, CDR2 SQIVND (reference sequence). CDR3 protein: CASKEEGRGGGYTF. CDR3 in DNA: TGTGCCAGTAAGGAGGAGGGCAGGGGAGGAGGCTACACCTTC. The full variable domain, with the rest looked up from reference TRBV19 and TRBJ1-2, is DGGITQSPKYLFRKEGQNVTLSCEQNLNHDAMYWYRQDPGQGLRLIYYSQIVNDFQKGDIAEGYSVSREKKESFPLTVTSAQKNPTAFYLCASKEEGRGGGYTFGSGTRLTVV.

A few counts support this clone. This chain connects TRBV28 to TRBJ2-7; 12 bases are shared with TRBD2. The V and J ends lost 3 bases and 4 bases, in that order; junction bases with no gene match: 7. The length of the CDR3 is 16 residues. Germline V gene lookup returns CDR1 MDHEN and CDR2 SYDVKM. In DNA, the CDR3 is TGTGCCAGCAGTTTTCGGACTAGCGGGGTTCGGTACGAGCAGTACTTC. Translating it yields CASSFRTSGVRYEQYF.

This clone was picked up one time. The chain is built from TRBV11-3 and TRBJ2-2; D is uncertain. Trimming stripped 4 bases from V and 6 bases from J, with 12 bases between. Germline V gene sequence: CDR1 SGHNT, CDR2 YENEEA. This CDR3 region has 14 residues. The CDR3 region is CASSCFRLPGELFF. The CDR3 DNA reads TGTGCCAGCAGCTGCTTCAGGCTCCCCGGGGAGCTGTTTTTT.

Notes on this clone: One end of the junction is discordant with germline, which a read error may explain. The V call is TRBV19, the J call TRBJ2-7; D unresolved. The CDR3 contains 13 residues. Germline values: CDR1 LNHDA, CDR2 SQIVND (reference sequence). This CDR3 reads CASSTGPAYGQYF. The CDR3 region has the DNA TGTGCCAGTAGCACGGGCCCCGCTTACGGGCAGTACTTC.